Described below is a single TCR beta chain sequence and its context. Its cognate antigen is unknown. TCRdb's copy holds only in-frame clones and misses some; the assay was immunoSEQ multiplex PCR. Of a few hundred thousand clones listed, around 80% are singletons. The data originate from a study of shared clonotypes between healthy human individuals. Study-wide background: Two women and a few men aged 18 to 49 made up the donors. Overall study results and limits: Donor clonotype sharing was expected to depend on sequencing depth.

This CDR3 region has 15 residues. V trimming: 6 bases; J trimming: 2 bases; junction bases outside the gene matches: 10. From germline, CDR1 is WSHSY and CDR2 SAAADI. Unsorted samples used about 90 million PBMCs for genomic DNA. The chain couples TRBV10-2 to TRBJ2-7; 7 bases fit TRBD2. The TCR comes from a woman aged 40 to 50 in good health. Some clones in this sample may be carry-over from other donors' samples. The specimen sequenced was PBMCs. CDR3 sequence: CASRSSGERTYEQYF. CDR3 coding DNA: TGCGCCAGCAGGTCTAGCGGAGAGCGTACCTACGAGCAGTACTTC.